Below are 13 T cell receptor beta chains sequenced from a single sample in a study of blood T cell repertoires in COVID-19 (dated by TCRdb to between 2020 and 2021). Receptor libraries were prepared by the immunoSEQ multiplex PCR assay. Entries here come from immuneACCESS through TCRdb and include only in-frame sequences with V and J called. Some clones fail to appear in such tables; in the studies checked, an unresolved V gene covers under half of the shortfall, and the cause of the remainder is unknown. The sample has about 52,000 clones on record, 70% to 85% of them singletons. 9.5% to 13% of the sample is held by the ten biggest clonotypes. Sample: peripheral blood. These receptors all come from a man at least 80 years old with COVID-19, enrolled during active disease.

The genes are TRBV24-1 and TRBJ2-1; 7 bases are a match to TRBD2. CDR3 size: 18 residues. The germline CDR1 and CDR2 sequences are KGHDR and SFDVKD. The trim removed 1 base at V and 8 bases at J, leaving 16 bases unmatched. In nucleotides, the CDR3 is TGTGCCACCAGTGATTTCTCGGGGCTGGCTAGCGCGGGAGATGAGCAGTTCTTC. Its translation is CATSDFSGLASAGDEQFF.

The chain combines TRBV5-1 with TRBJ2-5, with 10 bases lining up with TRBD2. The trim removed 0 bases at V and 5 bases at J, leaving 7 bases unmatched. The germline gives CDR1 SGHRS, CDR2 YFSETQ. The CDR3 consists of 16 residues. CDR3 sequence (DNA): TGCGCCAGCAGCTTGGAGCCCCTAGCGGGAGTGGAGACCCAGTACTTC. It codes for CASSLEPLAGVETQYF.

The rearrangement uses TRBV29-1 and TRBJ1-2, with D possibly TRBD1 on 5 matching bases. V shed 1 base and J shed 5 bases, with 20 bases lying between them. The CDR3 runs 16 residues. In germline, CDR1 is SQVTM, CDR2 ANQGSEA. CDR3 DNA sequence: TGCAGCGTTGAAGGGTTGGTGCAGGGTAAACCTTATGGCTACACCTTC. This encodes CSVEGLVQGKPYGYTF.

The chain has TRBV6-2 or TRBV6-3 and TRBJ2-2; maybe TRBD2 (6 bases). This CDR3 has 17 residues. V shed 3 bases and J shed 7 bases, with 21 bases lying between them. The germline gives CDR1 MNHEY, CDR2 SVGEGT. The CDR3 here is CASSYSGGGIGLGELFF. Written as DNA, the CDR3 is TGTGCCAGCAGTTATTCCGGTGGCGGGATAGGTCTCGGGGAGCTGTTTTTT.

The chain links TRBV27 to TRBJ1-5; D may be TRBD1 (5 bases). The V gene's germline CDR1 is MNHEY and CDR2 SMNVEV (reference sequence). The CDR3 consists of 14 residues. The V end lost 11 bases, the J end lost 5 bases, and 19 bases lay between the germline ends. The DNA for the CDR3 is TGTGCCTCGTCCATCCAGGCAGGGCATCAGCCCCAGCATTTT. This encodes CASSIQAGHQPQHF.

The chain links TRBV3-1 (or the pseudogene TRBV3-2) to TRBJ2-7, with D possibly matching TRBD2 (5 bases). This CDR3 comprises 18 residues. The V end was cut by 1 base, the J end by 1 base, with 20 bases between. CDR1 and CDR2 from the germline V gene are LGHDT and YNNKEL (reference sequence). The CDR3 DNA reads TGTGCCAGCAGCCAAGCCCATACTTTCCTGAGCGGTTCCTACGAGCAGTACGTC. Its translation is CASSQAHTFLSGSYEQYV.

This sequence joins TRBV9 and TRBJ1-1; D is undetermined. Germline CDR1 SGDLS, CDR2 YYNGEE. Trimming removed 2 bases from V and 3 bases from J, with 5 bases in between. The CDR3 length is 12 residues. CDR3 in amino acids: CASSVRDTEAFF. CDR3 nucleotide sequence: TGTGCCAGCAGCGTCCGAGACACTGAAGCTTTCTTT.

The chain employs TRBV30 and TRBJ1-1; the D is unclear. This CDR3 contains 12 residues. The V gene lost 2 bases and the J gene lost 4 bases, with 8 bases spanning the gap. Germline CDR1 is GTSNPN and CDR2 is SVGIG (reference sequence). The CDR3 coding sequence is TGTGCCTGGAGTCTGGTGAGCACTGAAGCTTTCTTT. This translates into CAWSLVSTEAFF.

This chain uses TRBV6-5 with TRBJ2-1; 11 positions agree with TRBD2. There are 14 residues in the CDR3. From germline, CDR1 is MNHEY and CDR2 SVGAGI. Unmatched junction bases numbered 9, after V lost 8 bases and J lost 9 bases. CDR3 in amino acids: CASRLAGGPVEQFF. DNA of the CDR3: TGTGCCAGCCGGCTAGCGGGAGGACCCGTTGAGCAGTTCTTC.

The chain is built from TRBV5-1 and TRBJ1-1; 9 bases fit TRBD1. CDR1 and CDR2 from the germline V gene are SGHRS and YFSETQ. This CDR3 contains 14 residues. The junction had 2 bases not matched to a gene; V was cut back by 0 bases and J by 5 bases. The DNA of the CDR3 is TGCGCCAGCAGCTTGGATGGGACAGGGACTGAAGCTTTCTTT. Residues: CASSLDGTGTEAFF.

V is TRBV7-2 and J is TRBJ1-5; D may be TRBD1 (6 bases). The V gene lost 1 base and the J gene lost 4 bases, with 11 bases spanning the gap. This CDR3 region has 15 residues. The germline V gene encodes CDR1 SGHTA and CDR2 FQGNSA. The DNA for the CDR3 is TGTGCCAGCAGCTTAGGGACAGCGGGGAATCAGCCCCAGCATTTT. Amino acids: CASSLGTAGNQPQHF. The variable domain in full, with the rest retrieved from reference TRBV7-2 and TRBJ1-5, is GAGVSQSPSNKVTEKGKDVELRCDPISGHTALYWYRQSLGQGLEFLIYFQGNSAPDKSGLPSDRFSAERTGGSVSTLTIQRTQQEDSAVYLCASSLGTAGNQPQHFGDGTRLSIL.

This clone was seen only once. This chain uses TRBV9 with TRBJ2-1; 7 nucleotides line up with TRBD2. In germline, CDR1 is SGDLS, CDR2 YYNGEE. V lost 2 bases, J lost 9 bases, and 17 bases stayed unmatched. The CDR3 is 17 amino acids. The CDR3 sequence is CASSVGGDSGLAVEQFF. The CDR3, as DNA: TGTGCCAGCAGCGTGGGTGGGGATAGCGGTCTAGCGGTTGAGCAGTTCTTC.

The CDR3 DNA reads TGTGCCAGCACTTCACTGGGGGCGGGAGAAGCAGATACGCAGTATTTT. Residues: CASTSLGAGEADTQYF. The chain combines TRBV27 with TRBJ2-3, with D possibly TRBD2 on 7 matching bases. Trimming pared 7 bases from V and 4 bases from J, leaving 21 bases between. Per germline, CDR1 MNHEY and CDR2 SMNVEV (reference sequence). The CDR3 runs 16 residues.